Below, one T cell receptor beta chain is given with its context. Its antigen is still unknown. No base quality information exists; no much larger clone differs at one position. The time point label, as the study defines it: after dendritic cell vaccination, including at tumor progression/relapse. Selection of patients required sufficient residual fresh-frozen tumor tissue and over two years of available survival data. Molecular status otherwise varied across the glioblastoma patients, but none of them carried an isocitrate dehydrogenase mutation. PBMC were collected before vaccination, two weeks after the third vaccination, and at tumor progression if tumor progression occurred. The Qiagen DNeasy Blood extraction Kit was used to extract genomic DNA. This entry comes from a study of glioma-infiltrating T cells after dendritic cell vaccination listed by TCRdb under 2016. Background for the entire study: The cohort included approximately 15 glioblastoma patients drawn from Phase I and II dendritic cell vaccination trials, of whom 9 were newly diagnosed and 6 had recurrent disease. To make the vaccine, monocyte-derived dendritic cells were cultured for six to eight days with IL-4 and GM-CSF and then pulsed overnight with autologous tumor lysate. Survival after dendritic cell vaccination was correlated with TCR sequencing metrics, such as TIL content and the overlap between tumor and blood repertoires. Between the early 2000s and the early 2010s, the patients were given dendritic cell vaccination pulsed with autologous tumor lysate. In glioblastoma patients vaccinated with dendritic cells, deep sequencing of TCR beta CDR3 regions served to measure tumor-infiltrating lymphocyte content and to compare repertoires between tumor and blood. Each patient was given three intradermal dendritic cell vaccine injections, spaced two weeks apart, in the arm below the axilla.

Deletion took 3 bases off V and 9 bases off J, with a span of 12 bases between the germline ends. From its cysteine to its phenylalanine, the CDR3 spans 13 amino acids. The CDR3 DNA has 39 bases and is translated from base 1. CDR1 and CDR2 (MNHNS, SASEGT) derive from the germline V gene. The investigation overall reported the following: The response model built on TCR overlap across three groups was characterized as speculative, with prospective validation still needed. TCR clonality showed no direct relationship with survival, which suggests that a diverse polyclonal response may be important. The cohort was small and heterogeneous, few patients had complete blood and tumor sets, and even fewer had initial-recurrent tumor pairs. Higher estimated pretreatment TIL content predicted longer time to progression and overall survival after dendritic cell vaccination.

Using the immunoSEQ assay, TCRB CDR3 regions were amplified from approximately 2.1 micrograms of genomic DNA, or from all available DNA when less than that was on hand. For multiplex PCR, 60 forward primers for TCR V beta segments and 13 reverse primers for J beta segments were used. To estimate reads per starting template, synthetic control templates were spiked into each sample at limiting dilution. Reads of 87 bp were generated by sequencing on the Illumina HiSeq System. Turning to the authors' computational methods: PCR and sequencing errors were removed by merging closely related sequences with a nearest neighbor algorithm. TCR overlap was measured as the percentage of unique tumor TCR beta sequences also present in the same patient's peripheral blood. Imported from immuneACCESS, the table was reduced by TCRdb to in-frame sequences with V and J called. These copies leave out some clones; in studies compared against another copy, an unresolved V gene accounts for under half, and the cause of the remainder is not known. From that table come the V and J calls and clone size; the DNA was used to work out D and trimming. The table for this sample lists some 110,000 clones; 90% of them were counted only once. The biggest ten clones account for roughly 3% of the sample.

The source is a human donor with glioblastoma. The chain couples TRBV6-1 to TRBJ1-3, with a tentative D gene TRBD1 over 6 matching bases. The source material was blood, sampled after dendritic cell vaccination. In nucleotides, the sequence is TGTGCCAGCAGTGACCAGCGAGGGGGCACCATATATTTT. Its translation is CASSDQRGGTIYF.